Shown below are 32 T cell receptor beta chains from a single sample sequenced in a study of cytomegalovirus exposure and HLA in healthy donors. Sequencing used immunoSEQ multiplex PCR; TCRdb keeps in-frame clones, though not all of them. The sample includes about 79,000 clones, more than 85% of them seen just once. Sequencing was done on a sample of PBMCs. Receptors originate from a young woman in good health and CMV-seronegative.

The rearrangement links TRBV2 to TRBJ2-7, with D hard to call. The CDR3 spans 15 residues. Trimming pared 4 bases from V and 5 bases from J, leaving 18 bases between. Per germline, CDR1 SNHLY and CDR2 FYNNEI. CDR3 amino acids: CASSAIRISRNEQYF. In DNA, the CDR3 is TGTGCCAGCAGTGCCATAAGAATCTCGAGGAACGAGCAGTACTTC.

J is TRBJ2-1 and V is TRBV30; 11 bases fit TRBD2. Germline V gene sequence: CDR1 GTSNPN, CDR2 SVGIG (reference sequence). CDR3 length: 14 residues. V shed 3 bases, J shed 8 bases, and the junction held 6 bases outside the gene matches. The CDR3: CAWRGLAASDEQFF. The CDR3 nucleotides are TGTGCCTGGAGGGGACTAGCGGCCTCCGATGAGCAGTTCTTC.

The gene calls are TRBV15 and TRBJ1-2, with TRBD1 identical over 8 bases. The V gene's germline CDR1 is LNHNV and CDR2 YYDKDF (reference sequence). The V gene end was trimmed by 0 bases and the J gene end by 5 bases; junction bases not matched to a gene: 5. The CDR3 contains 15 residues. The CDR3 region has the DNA TGTGCCACCAGCAGAGAGACAGGGGTTTGGTATGGCTACACCTTC. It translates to CATSRETGVWYGYTF.

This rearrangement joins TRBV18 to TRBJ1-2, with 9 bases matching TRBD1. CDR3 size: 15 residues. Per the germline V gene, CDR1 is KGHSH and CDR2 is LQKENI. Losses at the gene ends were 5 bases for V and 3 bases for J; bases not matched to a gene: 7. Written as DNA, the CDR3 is TGTGCCAGCTCAATATACCGGGACAGGGACTATGGCTACACCTTC. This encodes CASSIYRDRDYGYTF.

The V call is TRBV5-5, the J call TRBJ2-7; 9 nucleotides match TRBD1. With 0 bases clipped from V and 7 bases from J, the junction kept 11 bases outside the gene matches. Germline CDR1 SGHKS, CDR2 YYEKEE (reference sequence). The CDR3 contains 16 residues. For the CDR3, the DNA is TGTGCCAGCAGCTTGGGCCCCCCGGGACAGGGTGTTGAGCAGTACTTC. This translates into CASSLGPPGQGVEQYF.

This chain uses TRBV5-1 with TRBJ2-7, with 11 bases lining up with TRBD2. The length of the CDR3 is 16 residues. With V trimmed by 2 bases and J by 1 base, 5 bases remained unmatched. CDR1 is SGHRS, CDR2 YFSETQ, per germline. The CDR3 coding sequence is TGCGCCAGCAGCTTAGCAACTAGCGGGGGTTCCTACGAGCAGTACTTC. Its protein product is CASSLATSGGSYEQYF.

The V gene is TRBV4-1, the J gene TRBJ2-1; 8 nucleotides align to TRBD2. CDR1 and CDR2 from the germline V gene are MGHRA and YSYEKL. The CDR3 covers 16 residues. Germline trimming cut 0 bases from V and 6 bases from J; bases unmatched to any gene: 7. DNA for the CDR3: TGCGCCAGCAGCCAAGATCCAGCGGGAGCACGCAATGAGCAGTTCTTC. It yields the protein CASSQDPAGARNEQFF.

The DNA of the CDR3 is TGTGCCAGCAGCTTCCCACAGGAGATACAAAACATTCAGTACTTC. The encoded protein is CASSFPQEIQNIQYF. The rearrangement joins TRBV7-9 to TRBJ2-4; possible D gene TRBD1, 5 bases. V was trimmed by 3 bases and J by 5 bases, leaving 14 bases between them. CDR1 and CDR2 from the germline V gene are SEHNR and FQNEAQ (reference sequence). The CDR3 is 15 residues long.

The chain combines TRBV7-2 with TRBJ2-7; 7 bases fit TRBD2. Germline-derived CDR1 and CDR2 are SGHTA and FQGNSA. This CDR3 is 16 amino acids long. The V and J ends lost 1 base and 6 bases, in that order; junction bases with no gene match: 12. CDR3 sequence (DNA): TGTGCCAGCAGCTTAGGGGGTGGCGGGAGCAGTTTCGAGCAGTACTTC. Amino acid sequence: CASSLGGGGSSFEQYF. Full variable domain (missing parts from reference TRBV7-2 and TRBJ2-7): GAGVSQSPSNKVTEKGKDVELRCDPISGHTALYWYRQSLGQGLEFLIYFQGNSAPDKSGLPSDRFSAERTGGSVSTLTIQRTQQEDSAVYLCASSLGGGGSSFEQYFGPGTRLTVT.

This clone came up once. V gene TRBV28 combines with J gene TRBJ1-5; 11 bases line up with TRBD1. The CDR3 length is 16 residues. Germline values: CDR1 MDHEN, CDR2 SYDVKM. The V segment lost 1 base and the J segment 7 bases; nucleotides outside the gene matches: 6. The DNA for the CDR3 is TGTGCCAGCAGTTTATCCAGGACAGGGGGCCGCCAGCCCCAGCATTTT. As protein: CASSLSRTGGRQPQHF.

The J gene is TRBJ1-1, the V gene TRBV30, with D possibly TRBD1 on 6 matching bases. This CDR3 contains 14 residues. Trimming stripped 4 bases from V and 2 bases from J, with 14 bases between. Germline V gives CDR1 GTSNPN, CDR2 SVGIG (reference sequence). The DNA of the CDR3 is TGTGCCTGGACTGTGGACAGCCTTAACACTGAAGCTTTCTTT. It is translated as CAWTVDSLNTEAFF.

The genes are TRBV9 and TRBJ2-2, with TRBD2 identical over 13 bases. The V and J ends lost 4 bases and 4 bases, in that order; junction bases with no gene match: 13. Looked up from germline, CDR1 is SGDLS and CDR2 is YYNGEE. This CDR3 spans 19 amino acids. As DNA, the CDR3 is TGTGCCAGCAGCACAAGGACTAGCGGGAGAGGTTTCAGCACCGGGGAGCTGTTTTTT. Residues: CASSTRTSGRGFSTGELFF.

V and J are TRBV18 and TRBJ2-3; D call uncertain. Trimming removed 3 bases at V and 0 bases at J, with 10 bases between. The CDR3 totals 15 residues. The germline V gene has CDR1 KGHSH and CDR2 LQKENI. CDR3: CASSPVLTSTDTQYF. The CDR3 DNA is TGTGCCAGCTCACCGGTCCTCACTAGCACAGATACGCAGTATTTT. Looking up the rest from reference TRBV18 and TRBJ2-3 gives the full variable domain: NAGVMQNPRHLVRRRGQEARLRCSPMKGHSHVYWYRQLPEEGLKFMVYLQKENIIDESGMPKERFSAEFPKEGPSILRIQQVVRGDSAAYFCASSPVLTSTDTQYFGPGTRLTVL.

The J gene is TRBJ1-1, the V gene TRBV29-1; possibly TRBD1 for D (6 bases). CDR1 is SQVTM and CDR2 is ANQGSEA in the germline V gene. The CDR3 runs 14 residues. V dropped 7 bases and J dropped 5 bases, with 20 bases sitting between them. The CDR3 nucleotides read TGCAGCGCTCGCAGCCGTACAGGGTTGACTGAAGCTTTCTTT. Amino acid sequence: CSARSRTGLTEAFF. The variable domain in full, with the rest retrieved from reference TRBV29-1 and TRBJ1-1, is SAVISQKPSRDICQRGTSLTIQCQVDSQVTMMFWYRQQPGQSLTLIATANQGSEATYESGFVIDKFPISRPNLTFSTLTVSNMSPEDSSIYLCSARSRTGLTEAFFGQGTRLTVV.

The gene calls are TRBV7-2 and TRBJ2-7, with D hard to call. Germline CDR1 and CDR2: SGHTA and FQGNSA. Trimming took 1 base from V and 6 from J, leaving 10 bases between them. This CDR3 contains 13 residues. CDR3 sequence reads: CASSLGFRFEQYF. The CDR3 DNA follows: TGTGCCAGCAGCTTAGGCTTCAGGTTCGAGCAGTACTTC.

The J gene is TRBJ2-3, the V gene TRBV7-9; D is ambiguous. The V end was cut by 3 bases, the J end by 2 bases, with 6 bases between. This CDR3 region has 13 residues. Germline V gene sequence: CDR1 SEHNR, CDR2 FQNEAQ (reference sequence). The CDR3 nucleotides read TGTGCCAGCAGCTTGCAGGCCACAGATACGCAGTATTTT. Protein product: CASSLQATDTQYF.

The CDR3 region has the DNA TGTGCCAGCTCACCGCAGGGGAATGAAGCTTTCTTT. Its protein product is CASSPQGNEAFF. The rearrangement joins TRBV18 to TRBJ1-1; D is possibly TRBD1 (6 bases). The CDR3 sequence is 12 residues long. The ends were cut back, 3 bases at V and 7 bases at J, with 9 bases in the middle. Germline assignment: CDR1 KGHSH and CDR2 LQKENI.

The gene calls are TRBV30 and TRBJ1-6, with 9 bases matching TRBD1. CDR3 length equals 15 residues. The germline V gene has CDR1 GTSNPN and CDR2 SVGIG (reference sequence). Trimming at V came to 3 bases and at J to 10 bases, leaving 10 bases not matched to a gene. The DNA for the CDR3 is TGTGCCTGGAGCAAAACGGACAGGGGACGGTCACCCCTCCACTTT. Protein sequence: CAWSKTDRGRSPLHF.

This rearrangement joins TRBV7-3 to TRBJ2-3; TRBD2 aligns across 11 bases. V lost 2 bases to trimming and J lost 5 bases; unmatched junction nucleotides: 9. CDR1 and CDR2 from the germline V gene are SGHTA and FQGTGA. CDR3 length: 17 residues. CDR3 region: CASSLGLASGGRDTQYF. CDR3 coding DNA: TGTGCCAGCAGCTTAGGGTTAGCTAGCGGGGGGAGAGATACGCAGTATTTT.

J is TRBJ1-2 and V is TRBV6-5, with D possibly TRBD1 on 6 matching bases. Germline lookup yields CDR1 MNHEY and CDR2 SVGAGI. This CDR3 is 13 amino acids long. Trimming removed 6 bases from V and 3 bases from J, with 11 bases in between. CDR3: CASRPDSYYGYTF. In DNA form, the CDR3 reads TGTGCCAGCAGACCGGACAGTTACTATGGCTACACCTTC.

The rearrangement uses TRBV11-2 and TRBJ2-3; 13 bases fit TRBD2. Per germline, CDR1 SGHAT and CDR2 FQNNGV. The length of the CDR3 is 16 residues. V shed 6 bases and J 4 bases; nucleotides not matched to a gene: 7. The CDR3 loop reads CASRPGLAGVADTQYF. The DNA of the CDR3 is TGTGCCAGCAGACCCGGACTAGCGGGAGTAGCAGATACGCAGTATTTT.

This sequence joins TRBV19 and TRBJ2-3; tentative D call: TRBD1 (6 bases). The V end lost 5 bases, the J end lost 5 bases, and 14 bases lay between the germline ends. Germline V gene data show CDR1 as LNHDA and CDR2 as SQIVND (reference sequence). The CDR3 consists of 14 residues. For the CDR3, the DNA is TGTGCCAGTAGTGTCTCTGGGGGCCAAGATACGCAGTATTTT. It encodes CASSVSGGQDTQYF.

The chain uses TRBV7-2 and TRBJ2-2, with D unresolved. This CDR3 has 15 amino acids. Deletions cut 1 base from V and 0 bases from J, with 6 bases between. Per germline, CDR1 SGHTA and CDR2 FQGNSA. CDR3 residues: CASSLDRTNTGELFF. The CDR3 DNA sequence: TGTGCCAGCAGCTTAGACAGAACGAACACCGGGGAGCTGTTTTTT. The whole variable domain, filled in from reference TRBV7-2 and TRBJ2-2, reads GAGVSQSPSNKVTEKGKDVELRCDPISGHTALYWYRQSLGQGLEFLIYFQGNSAPDKSGLPSDRFSAERTGGSVSTLTIQRTQQEDSAVYLCASSLDRTNTGELFFGEGSRLTVL.

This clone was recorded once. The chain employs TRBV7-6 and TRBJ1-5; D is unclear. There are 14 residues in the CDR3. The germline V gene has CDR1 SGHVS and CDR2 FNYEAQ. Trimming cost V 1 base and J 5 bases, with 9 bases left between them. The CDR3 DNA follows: TGTGCCAGCAGCTTAGGACCAGGTGATCAGCCCCAGCATTTT. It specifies CASSLGPGDQPQHF.

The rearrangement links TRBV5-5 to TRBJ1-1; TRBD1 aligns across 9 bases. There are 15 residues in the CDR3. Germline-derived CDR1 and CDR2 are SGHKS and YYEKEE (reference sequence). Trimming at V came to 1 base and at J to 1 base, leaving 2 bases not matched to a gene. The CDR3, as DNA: TGTGCCAGCAGCTTGACAGGGGGCCAGAACACTGAAGCTTTCTTT. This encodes CASSLTGGQNTEAFF.

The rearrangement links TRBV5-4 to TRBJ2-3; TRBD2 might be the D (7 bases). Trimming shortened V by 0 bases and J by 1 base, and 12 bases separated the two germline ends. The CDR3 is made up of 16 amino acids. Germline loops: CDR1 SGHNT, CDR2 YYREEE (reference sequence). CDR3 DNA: TGTGCCAGCAGCTTGGAGGGGGGGTCCCGCACAGATACGCAGTATTTT. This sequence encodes CASSLEGGSRTDTQYF.

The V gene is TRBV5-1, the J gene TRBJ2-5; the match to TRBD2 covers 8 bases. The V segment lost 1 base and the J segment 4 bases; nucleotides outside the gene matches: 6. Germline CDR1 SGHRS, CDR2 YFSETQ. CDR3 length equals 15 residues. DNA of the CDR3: TGCGCCAGCAGCTTGTCGGGGGGGGTCCGAGAGACCCAGTACTTC. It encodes CASSLSGGVRETQYF.

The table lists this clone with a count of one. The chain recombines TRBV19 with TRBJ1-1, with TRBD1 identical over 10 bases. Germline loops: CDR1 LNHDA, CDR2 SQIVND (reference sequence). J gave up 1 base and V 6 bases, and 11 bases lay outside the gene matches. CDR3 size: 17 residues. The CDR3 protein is CASRFSGQGFGNTEAFF. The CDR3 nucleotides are TGTGCCAGTAGGTTCTCGGGACAGGGGTTTGGGAACACTGAAGCTTTCTTT. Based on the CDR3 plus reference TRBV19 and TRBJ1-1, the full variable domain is DGGITQSPKYLFRKEGQNVTLSCEQNLNHDAMYWYRQDPGQGLRLIYYSQIVNDFQKGDIAEGYSVSREKKESFPLTVTSAQKNPTAFYLCASRFSGQGFGNTEAFFGQGTRLTVV.

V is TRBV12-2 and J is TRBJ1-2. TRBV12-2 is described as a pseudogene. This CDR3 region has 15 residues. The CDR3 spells CASRLATVEGGGYTF. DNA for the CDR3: TGTGCAAGTCGCTTAGCGACGGTGGAGGGAGGAGGCTACACCTTC.

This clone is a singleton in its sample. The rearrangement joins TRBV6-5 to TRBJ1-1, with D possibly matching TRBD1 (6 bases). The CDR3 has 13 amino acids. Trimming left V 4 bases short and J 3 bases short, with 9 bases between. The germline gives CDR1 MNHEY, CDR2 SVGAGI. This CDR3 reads CASSLPGDTEAFF. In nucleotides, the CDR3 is TGTGCCAGCAGTTTGCCAGGGGACACTGAAGCTTTCTTT.

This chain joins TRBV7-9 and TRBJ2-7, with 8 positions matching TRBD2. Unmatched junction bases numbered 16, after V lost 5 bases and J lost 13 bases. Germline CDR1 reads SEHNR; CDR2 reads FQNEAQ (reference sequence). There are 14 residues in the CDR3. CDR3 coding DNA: TGTGCCAGCAGCCGACTGGGACTAGTCGGCGCCTCTTACTTC. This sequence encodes CASSRLGLVGASYF. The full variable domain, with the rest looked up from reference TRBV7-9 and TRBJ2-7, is DTGVSQNPRHKITKRGQNVTFRCDPISEHNRLYWYRQTLGQGPEFLTYFQNEAQLEKSRLLSDRFSAERPKGSFSTLEIQRTEQGDSAMYLCASSRLGLVGASYFGPGTRLTVT.

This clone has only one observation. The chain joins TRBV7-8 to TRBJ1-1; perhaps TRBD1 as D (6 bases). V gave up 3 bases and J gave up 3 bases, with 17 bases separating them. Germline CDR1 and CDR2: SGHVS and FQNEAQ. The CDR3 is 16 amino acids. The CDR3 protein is CASSLNGGLGDTEAFF. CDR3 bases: TGTGCCAGCAGCTTGAACGGGGGGCTTGGGGACACTGAAGCTTTCTTT.